These T cell receptor beta chains were read from a single sample in a study of shared clonotypes between healthy human individuals. TCRdb's table, derived via immunoSEQ multiplex PCR, lists solely in-frame clones and lacks some. Among 950,000 to 1,300,000 clones listed, about 75% were seen once. Sequencing was done on a sample of memory CD4+ T cells sorted from blood. These receptors were collected from a man between 18 and 29 years old in good health. Each CDR3 is given with its conserved first and last residue. A D gene is named only where the DNA matches it firmly. Expanded clones are given a class, and other clones once, few, many or no size at all.

j_call v_call d_call clone_size cdr3_aa cdr3_nt
TRBJ1-3 TRBV15 TRBD1 . CATSRETGGSGNTIYF TGTGCCACCAGCAGAGAAACAGGGGGTTCTGGAAACACCATATATTTT
TRBJ2-5 TRBV28 TRBD2 . CASSLEGSGVETQYF TGTGCCAGCAGTTTAGAGGGTAGCGGGGTGGAGACCCAGTACTTC
TRBJ2-2 TRBV4-3 . . CASSQGLGANTGELFF TGCGCCAGCAGCCAAGGACTAGGCGCGAACACCGGGGAGCTGTTTTTT
TRBJ2-3 TRBV7-2 TRBD1 . CASRRTGVTDTQYF TGTGCCAGCAGACGGACAGGGGTCACAGATACGCAGTATTTT
TRBJ2-3 TRBV19 . few CATAGSSTDTQYF TGTGCCACCGCAGGTAGCTCCACAGATACGCAGTATTTT
TRBJ2-3 TRBV9 TRBD2 . CASSLRAGGAPDTQYF TGTGCCAGCAGCCTGAGAGCGGGGGGGGCCCCAGATACGCAGTATTTT
TRBJ1-5 TRBV7-2 . . CASSRTRDQPQHF TGTGCCAGCAGCCGAACTAGGGATCAGCCCCAGCATTTT
TRBJ2-1 TRBV5-1 TRBD1 . CASSYQGAQHNEQFF TGCGCCAGCAGCTACCAGGGGGCGCAACACAATGAGCAGTTCTTC
TRBJ2-1 TRBV11-2 . . CASSAYRARDYNEQFF TGTGCCAGCAGCGCCTACAGGGCTCGAGACTACAATGAGCAGTTCTTC
TRBJ2-1 TRBV2 . . CASSEIPGPYNEQFF TGTGCCAGCAGTGAGATCCCGGGGCCCTACAATGAGCAGTTCTTC
TRBJ2-3 TRBV5-1 . . CASSSYTAVQTDTQYF TGCGCCAGCAGCTCTTACACTGCCGTCCAGACAGATACGCAGTATTTT
TRBJ2-5 TRBV6-6 . . CASSYSSRTETQYF TGTGCCAGCAGTTACTCGAGCCGGACAGAGACCCAGTACTTC
TRBJ1-2 TRBV28 . . CASSFGGANYGYTF TGTGCCAGCAGTTTCGGGGGCGCAAACTATGGCTACACCTTC
TRBJ2-3 TRBV19 TRBD2 . CASSFRLAGSTDTQYF TGTGCCAGTAGTTTCCGACTAGCGGGGAGCACAGATACGCAGTATTTT
TRBJ2-3 TRBV10-1 . few CASSEGDMRDTQYF TGCGCCAGCAGTGAAGGTGACATGAGGGATACGCAGTATTTT
TRBJ1-1 TRBV25-1 . . CASSASSEGGAFF TGTGCCAGCAGTGCATCTTCAGAGGGCGGCGCTTTCTTT